These T cell receptor beta chains were read from a single sample in a study of cytomegalovirus exposure and HLA in healthy donors. TCRdb's copy holds only in-frame clones and misses some; the assay was immunoSEQ multiplex PCR. The table has under 200,000 clones, approximately 84% seen once. Sequencing was carried out using PBMCs. Receptors were obtained from a man in his fifties or sixties in good health and CMV-seronegative. Both conserved end residues are part of each CDR3. A D gene is named only where the DNA matches it firmly. Clone size is stated in some rows and not others, as once, few, many or a class when expanded.

V	D	J	size	DNA	CDR3
TRBV5-6	-	TRBJ2-2	-	TGTGCCAGCAGTCCATCGGGATTGATAGCAAACGGGGAGCTGTTTTTT	CASSPSGLIANGELFF
TRBV7-2	-	TRBJ1-1	-	TGTGCCAGCAGCTTAACGCGCACTGAAGCTTTCTTT	CASSLTRTEAFF
TRBV9	-	TRBJ2-2	-	TGTGCCAGCAGCGAAAGTGGTGGAGGGGACACCGGGGAGCTGTTTTTT	CASSESGGGDTGELFF
TRBV6-5	-	TRBJ1-1	-	TGTGCCAGCAGTTACTCGACAGAGAACACTGAAGCTTTCTTT	CASSYSTENTEAFF
TRBV10-3	-	TRBJ2-1	-	TGTGCCATCAGTGAAAAGACAGAGGAGCAGTTCTTC	CAISEKTEEQFF
TRBV11-1	TRBD2	TRBJ2-7	-	TGTGCCAGCAGCTCCTCGGGACTAGCGTACGAGCAGTACTTC	CASSSSGLAYEQYF
TRBV4-1	TRBD2	TRBJ2-1	-	TGCGCCAGCAGCCAAGAGGGTAGCGGGGGATACAATGAGCAGTTCTTC	CASSQEGSGGYNEQFF
TRBV27	TRBD1	TRBJ1-6	few	TGTGCCAGCAGTTCCGACAGGGGGAATTCACCCCTCCACTTT	CASSSDRGNSPLHF
TRBV5-1	-	TRBJ1-1	-	TGCGCCAGCAGCCCCGGAGGGAAGAACACTGAAGCTTTCTTT	CASSPGGKNTEAFF
TRBV6-5	-	TRBJ2-4	-	TGTGCCAGCAGTGAAGTGGAGGATGCCGTTCAGTACTTC	CASSEVEDAVQYF
TRBV6-1	TRBD1	TRBJ2-5	-	TGTGCCAGCAGTCACAGGGGGTTGCAAGAGACCCAGTACTTC	CASSHRGLQETQYF
TRBV18	TRBD1	TRBJ1-2	-	TGTGCCAGCTCAACTTACTTGACAGGGAAGTATGGCTACACCTTC	CASSTYLTGKYGYTF
TRBV10-3	-	TRBJ1-1	-	TGTGCCATCAGTCCCGACACGAACACTGAAGCTTTCTTT	CAISPDTNTEAFF
TRBV12-5	TRBD1	TRBJ2-5	-	TGTGCTAGTGGTTGGACTCTGGACAGGGGAGTTCAAGAGACCCAGTACTTC	CASGWTLDRGVQETQYF
TRBV7-8	-	TRBJ1-5	few	TGTGCCAGCAGCTTAAGCCTGGGGCATCAGCCCCAGCATTTT	CASSLSLGHQPQHF
TRBV19	-	TRBJ1-5	-	TGTGCCAGTAGGACAGGCAATCAGCCCCAGCATTTT	CASRTGNQPQHF
TRBV6-6	-	TRBJ2-7	-	TGTGCCAGCAGTTACACCGAAGGGAGCTCCTACGAGCAGTACTTC	CASSYTEGSSYEQYF
TRBV6-6	-	TRBJ2-2	few	TGTGCCAGCAGCTCGGTTACGACCGGGGAGCTGTTTTTT	CASSSVTTGELFF
TRBV7-9	TRBD1	TRBJ2-1	-	TGTGCCAGCAGCTTAGAGGGGACAGGGGGTTTGGGCGATGAGCAGTTCTTC	CASSLEGTGGLGDEQFF
TRBV29-1	-	TRBJ2-7	-	TGCAGCGTTGAAAGTCAGTTCAGCGAGCAGTACTTC	CSVESQFSEQYF
TRBV4-3	-	TRBJ1-4	-	TGCGCCAGCAGCCAAGAACTGATAGATGAAAAACTGTTTTTT	CASSQELIDEKLFF
TRBV15	-	TRBJ2-7	-	TGTGCCACCAGCAGAGACTCCCCCGGGACCTCCAGGGGATACGAGCAGTACTTC	CATSRDSPGTSRGYEQYF
TRBV10-3	-	TRBJ1-2	few	TGTGCCATCGGGGCAGGGAAGTATGGCTACACCTTC	CAIGAGKYGYTF
TRBV7-2	-	TRBJ1-1	-	TGTGCCAGCAGCCGTAGTGGTACCTCTGAAGCTTTCTTT	CASSRSGTSEAFF
TRBV29-1	-	TRBJ2-1	-	TGCAGCGTTTCTTGGGGGGGCGCCTACAATGAGCAGTTCTTC	CSVSWGGAYNEQFF
TRBV5-6	-	TRBJ1-2	-	TGTGCCAGCAGGCCCCCGGAGCTTGGATATGGCTACACCTTC	CASRPPELGYGYTF
TRBV4-1	-	TRBJ2-7	-	TGCGCCAGCAGCCAGAGGGGGGGCGATATCTACGAGCAGTACTTC	CASSQRGGDIYEQYF
TRBV6-5	-	TRBJ1-1	-	TGTGCCAGCAGTTACAGACAGGAGATCACTGAAGCTTTCTTT	CASSYRQEITEAFF
TRBV7-9	TRBD1	TRBJ1-2	-	TGTTCCAGCACCGAACAGGGGTATGGCTACACCTTC	CSSTEQGYGYTF